These 21 T cell receptor beta chains were all obtained from the same sample, sequenced in a study of cytomegalovirus exposure and HLA in healthy donors. Primers for the PCR totalled 60 Vbeta and 13 Jbeta. Measured with immunoSEQ multiplex PCR; TCRdb has only the in-frame clones, and not every one. Of some 170,000 clones detected, 80% appear once; the ten largest clones hold approximately 10%. Material for sequencing was PBMCs. The receptors here all came from a man between 18 and 29 years old in good health and CMV-seropositive.

The gene calls are TRBV10-3 and TRBJ1-1; 7 bases are shared with TRBD1. CDR1 and CDR2 from the germline V gene are ENHRY and SYGVKD. The CDR3 is made up of 14 amino acids. The V segment lost 4 bases and the J segment 5 bases; nucleotides outside the gene matches: 7. This CDR3 is CAISGRQGGTEAFF. The CDR3 DNA reads TGTGCCATCAGTGGAAGACAGGGAGGAACTGAAGCTTTCTTT.

This clone was seen a few times. This sequence joins TRBV7-9 and TRBJ1-2; 9 bases match TRBD1. V trimming: 1 base; J trimming: 4 bases; junction bases outside the gene matches: 7. The germline gives CDR1 SEHNR, CDR2 FQNEAQ (reference sequence). The CDR3 is 16 amino acids. The CDR3 nucleotides read TGTGCCAGCAGCTTAGGGACAGGGGCCACCTTCTATGGCTACACCTTC. Translation: CASSLGTGATFYGYTF.

The V and J genes are TRBV27 and TRBJ2-5; D is possibly TRBD1 (6 bases). The germline V gene has CDR1 MNHEY and CDR2 SMNVEV (reference sequence). The length of the CDR3 is 13 residues. V lost 5 bases, J lost 5 bases, and 12 bases lay in between. As DNA, the CDR3 is TGTGCCAGCAGTATGGGACAATACGAGACCCAGTACTTC. This gives the protein CASSMGQYETQYF.

V gene TRBV5-1 combines with J gene TRBJ2-1, with 7 bases lining up with TRBD2. V lost 1 base, J lost 0 bases, and 7 bases stayed unmatched. This CDR3 region has 17 residues. In germline, CDR1 is SGHRS, CDR2 YFSETQ. In nucleotides, the CDR3 is TGCGCCAGCAGCTTGCCTCGGGAGGCCGCCTCCTACAATGAGCAGTTCTTC. It specifies CASSLPREAASYNEQFF.

This clone was recorded once. J is TRBJ1-2 and V is TRBV29-1, with D perhaps TRBD1 (6 bases). Germline V CDR1 and CDR2: SQVTM, ANQGSEA. The CDR3 is made up of 12 amino acids. V lost 6 bases and J 6 bases, leaving 14 bases between the germline ends. The CDR3 region has the DNA TGCAGCGTCCCCAGGGCAGGGGATGGCTACACCTTC. The encoded protein is CSVPRAGDGYTF.

The rearrangement joins TRBV14 to TRBJ1-2, with 11 bases identical to TRBD1. With 4 bases clipped from V and 7 bases from J, the junction kept 2 bases outside the gene matches. The CDR3 extends over 13 amino acids. The germline gives CDR1 SGHDN, CDR2 FVKESK. The CDR3 loop is CASSRGQGAGYTF. The CDR3 nucleotides read TGTGCCAGCAGCCGAGGACAGGGGGCTGGCTACACCTTC.

J is TRBJ2-7 and V is TRBV5-4, with unresolved D. The CDR3 length is 13 residues. CDR1 is SGHNT and CDR2 is YYREEE in the germline V gene (reference sequence). V lost 0 bases and J lost 1, with 5 bases in between. In nucleotides, the CDR3 is TGTGCCAGCAGCTTGGCGCGGTCCTACGAGCAGTACTTC. Translating it yields CASSLARSYEQYF.

V and J are TRBV4-1 and TRBJ2-7; D remains ambiguous. The V and J ends lost 1 base and 0 bases respectively, with 7 bases between them. CDR3 size: 14 residues. Germline V CDR1 and CDR2: MGHRA, YSYEKL. The CDR3 spells CASSQVVSSYEQYF. In DNA form, the CDR3 reads TGCGCCAGCAGCCAAGTGGTGAGCTCCTACGAGCAGTACTTC.

Turning to this clone: Additional DNA sequences in this sample encode the identical CDR3. The chain has TRBV11-3 and TRBJ1-5; 8 bases agree with TRBD1. Germline-derived CDR1 and CDR2 are SGHNT and YENEEA. The CDR3 contains 18 residues. The junction had 8 bases not matched to a gene; V was cut back by 0 bases and J by 1 base. CDR3 in amino acids: CASSLDDGQGSSNQPQHF. The CDR3, as DNA: TGTGCCAGCAGCTTAGATGATGGACAGGGTTCGAGCAATCAGCCCCAGCATTTT.

The chain carries TRBV7-8 and TRBJ2-1, with D uncertain. Germline CDR1 reads SGHVS; CDR2 reads FQNEAQ. CDR3 length: 12 residues. Trimming took off 1 base at V and 7 bases at J, with 5 bases between the two ends. The CDR3 nucleotides are TGTGCCAGCAGCTTAGGTAGAAATGAGCAGTTCTTC. Protein: CASSLGRNEQFF.

The CDR3 loop is CASSSGLAVETQYF. CDR3 nucleotide sequence: TGTGCCAGCAGCAGCGGACTAGCGGTAGAGACCCAGTACTTC. This chain joins TRBV5-6 and TRBJ2-5, with 10 bases that match TRBD2. The V gene end was trimmed by 4 bases and the J gene end by 4 bases; junction bases not matched to a gene: 4. CDR1 and CDR2 from the germline V gene are SGHDT and YYEEEE. CDR3 length: 14 residues.

V is TRBV6-5 and J is TRBJ2-2; no firm D call. The CDR3 contains 15 residues. The V end was cut by 0 bases, the J end by 3 bases, with 8 bases between. Germline-derived CDR1 and CDR2 are MNHEY and SVGAGI. The CDR3 here is CASSYSVDYTGELFF. CDR3 bases: TGTGCCAGCAGTTACTCAGTAGACTACACCGGGGAGCTGTTTTTT.

The gene calls are TRBV6-1 and TRBJ2-4; D is unclear. The CDR3 has 14 residues. The germline gives CDR1 MNHNS, CDR2 SASEGT. Deletions cut 3 bases from V and 0 bases from J, with 6 bases between. This chain's CDR3 is CASSDVLAKNIQYF. CDR3 sequence (DNA): TGTGCCAGCAGTGATGTCCTAGCCAAAAACATTCAGTACTTC.

The chain recombines TRBV19 with TRBJ2-5; a weak D match, TRBD1 (6 bases). Germline assignment: CDR1 LNHDA and CDR2 SQIVND (reference sequence). This CDR3 region has 14 residues. Between the trimmed V and J ends, which lost 6 bases and 8 bases, there was a span of 19 bases. The CDR3 spells CASSPGTSGTTQYF. The CDR3, as DNA: TGTGCCAGTAGCCCCGGGACATCGGGAACAACCCAGTACTTC.

The chain couples TRBV5-1 to TRBJ2-7, with 7 bases identical to TRBD2. There are 14 residues in the CDR3. V lost 2 bases and J lost 5; bases outside the gene matches: 7. Germline V CDR1 and CDR2: SGHRS, YFSETQ. CDR3 amino acids: CASSFRGGGDEQYF. For the CDR3, the DNA is TGCGCCAGCAGCTTCCGGGGTGGGGGGGACGAGCAGTACTTC.

This clone has only a few counts. In DNA form, the CDR3 reads TGTGCCAGCGCCGCTGAGAATACCTACGAGCAGTACTTC. It is translated as CASAAENTYEQYF. The chain joins TRBV28 to TRBJ2-7; the D is unclear. The V end was cut by 8 bases, the J end by 2 bases, with 13 bases between. Germline assignment: CDR1 MDHEN and CDR2 SYDVKM. The CDR3 contains 13 residues.

On this clone itself: One junction end does not reproduce the germline sequence, and a read error may be involved. The chain recombines TRBV28 with TRBJ2-6; the D gene is possibly TRBD1 (5 bases). The CDR3 runs to 15 residues. CDR1 is MDHEN and CDR2 is SYDVKM in the germline V gene. CDR3 sequence: CASSQPNSGADVLTF. The CDR3 nucleotides are TGTGCCAGCAGTCAACCCAATTCTGGGGCCGACGTCCTGACTTTC.

The rearrangement uses TRBV28 and TRBJ2-5; 7 bases line up with TRBD2. Matching the DNA end better, TRBJ2-7 makes the J call doubtful. CDR1 and CDR2 (germline): MDHEN, SYDVKM. The CDR3 is 16 residues long. CDR3 protein: CASSYPTTSRSYEQYF. The DNA of the CDR3 is TGTGCCAGCAGTTACCCCACGACTAGCCGCTCCTACGAGCAGTACTTC.

This chain joins TRBV4-2 and TRBJ1-1; D not certain. This CDR3 is 15 amino acids long. Germline CDR1 and CDR2: LGHNA and YNFKEQ. Deletions cut 0 bases from V and 3 bases from J, with 11 bases between. CDR3 sequence (DNA): TGTGCCAGCAGCCAAGAGGGAGTCACGTACACTGAAGCTTTCTTT. Translated: CASSQEGVTYTEAFF.

V usage is TRBV4-3 and J usage is TRBJ2-7; TRBD2 is a possible D gene (6 bases). CDR3 length: 15 amino acids. The V end was cut by 0 bases, the J end by 2 bases, with 11 bases between. CDR1 LGHNA and CDR2 YSLEER come from the germline V gene. CDR3 bases: TGCGCCAGCAGCCAAGACCCCGCGGGACCCTACGAGCAGTACTTC. Amino acid sequence: CASSQDPAGPYEQYF.

As for this clone: The identical CDR3 is also encoded by other nucleotide sequences in the sample. V and J are TRBV4-1 and TRBJ1-1; unclear D gene. Trimming left V 0 bases short and J 2 bases short, with 4 bases between. The germline V gene has CDR1 MGHRA and CDR2 YSYEKL. The CDR3 covers 13 residues. The CDR3 nucleotides are TGCGCCAGCAGCCAAGATGTAAACACTGAAGCTTTCTTT. Encoded protein: CASSQDVNTEAFF.